This TCR beta chain originates from a study of post-analysis software for immune sequencing data. Whole-study context: Both relapsing-remitting and secondary progressive multiple sclerosis featured among the disease courses, as did progressive-relapsing multiple sclerosis. Overall study results and limits: When patients were compared with controls, 5 or 6 TRBV segments were more frequent, TRBV5-6, TRBV5-1 and TRBV20-1 among them. The normalized Chao1 diversity of multiple sclerosis patients was significantly lower than that of controls. Strong co-clustering by F measure was evident for samples that had been prepared in the same batch.

Unique molecular identifiers were built into the TCR beta cDNA libraries. Roughly 0.5 million cDNA molecules were obtained from approximately 0.91 to 9.4 million T cells. TCRdb re-called the PCR reads with MiXCR, one entry per CDR3 protein. The sample lists approximately 730,000 distinct CDR3 sequences; 35% to 55% were seen once. CDR3 length: 15 amino acids. V lost 6 bases, J lost 4 bases, and 16 bases lay in between. Germline CDR1 and CDR2: MDHEN and SYDVKM. Turning to this clonotype: What it binds is unknown.

V gene TRBV28 combines with J gene TRBJ2-1, with D possibly being TRBD2 (6 bases). The sequenced sample was blood. The sequence was collected from a girl under 18 with multiple sclerosis. CDR3 loop: CASSSNPGTYNEQFF. The CDR3 region has the DNA TGTGCCAGCAGCTCTAATCCGGGGACTTACAATGAGCAGTTCTTC.